The rows below give T cell receptor beta chains drawn from one sample of a study of T cell responses to AZD1222 COVID-19 vaccine. TCRdb's table, derived via immunoSEQ multiplex PCR, lists solely in-frame clones and lacks some. This sample has some 92,000 clones, with more than 75% found just once. This specimen was peripheral blood, taken on day 0 of MenACWY control vaccination. All receptors come from an adult in good health. Each CDR3 is given with its conserved first and last residue. The order of the fields is clone size, J gene, D gene, V gene, CDR3 protein, CDR3 DNA. The D gene is left open where the match is weak. Some rows mark clone size as missing; the rest say once, few, many or name a class of expanded clone.

-,TRBJ2-2,TRBD1,TRBV5-6,CASSSTHGPTGGNTGELFF,TGTGCCAGCAGCTCCACCCACGGACCGACAGGGGGGAACACCGGGGAGCTGTTTTTT
-,TRBJ2-2,TRBD2,TRBV11-2,CASSLAGGIGELFF,TGTGCCAGCAGCTTAGCGGGGGGGATCGGGGAGCTGTTTTTT
-,TRBJ1-1,-,TRBV28,CASSSTRGTEAFF,TGTGCCAGCAGTTCTACCAGGGGAACTGAAGCTTTCTTT
-,TRBJ1-6,-,TRBV18,CASSPQGIGSPLHF,TGTGCCAGCTCACCACAGGGAATCGGCTCACCCCTCCACTTT
-,TRBJ1-1,-,TRBV25-1,CASSDRIISGEAFF,TGTGCCAGCAGTGATCGGATAATAAGCGGAGAAGCTTTCTTT
-,TRBJ2-7,-,TRBV6-5,CASSYSGQTYEQYF,TGTGCCAGCAGTTACTCTGGACAGACCTACGAGCAGTACTTC
-,TRBJ2-1,TRBD2,TRBV2,CASSRTSGPMDEQFF,TGTGCCAGCAGTCGCACTAGCGGACCCATGGATGAGCAGTTCTTC
once,TRBJ2-7,TRBD1,TRBV6-6,CASSSGQGVGEQYF,TGTGCCAGCAGTTCGGGACAGGGAGTCGGCGAGCAGTACTTC
-,TRBJ2-1,-,TRBV2,CASSETSWNEQFF,TGTGCCAGCAGTGAAACCAGTTGGAATGAGCAGTTCTTC
-,TRBJ2-2,-,TRBV2,CASSVRTANTGELFF,TGTGCCAGCAGTGTACGAACAGCTAACACCGGGGAGCTGTTTTTT
once,TRBJ1-5,-,TRBV7-2,CASSLRTDQPQHF,TGTGCCAGCAGCTTAAGGACAGATCAGCCCCAGCATTTT
-,TRBJ2-7,TRBD1,TRBV7-2,CASSRDRGAYEQYF,TGTGCCAGCAGCCGGGACAGGGGCGCCTACGAGCAGTACTTC
-,TRBJ2-1,-,TRBV6-6,CASSQRRLNEQFF,TGTGCCAGCTCCCAACGGCGGTTAAATGAGCAGTTCTTC
-,TRBJ1-1,-,TRBV14,CASSPRTAEAFF,TGTGCCAGCAGCCCCAGGACAGCTGAAGCTTTCTTT
-,TRBJ2-7,TRBD2,TRBV11-2,CASSSYQREGEQYF,TGTGCCAGCAGTTCTTACCAGCGGGAGGGCGAGCAGTACTTC
-,TRBJ2-3,-,TRBV29-1,CSAEGRLSTDTQYF,TGCAGCGCAGAGGGGCGTCTAAGCACAGATACGCAGTATTTT
-,TRBJ2-2,-,TRBV19,CASNEGVRTGELFF,TGTGCCAGTAATGAGGGGGTTCGGACCGGGGAGCTGTTTTTT
-,TRBJ2-3,TRBD2,TRBV20-1,CRAGVVDTQYF,TGCAGGGCGGGAGTAGTAGATACGCAGTATTTT
-,TRBJ1-1,-,TRBV6-5,CASSYSNSLGAFF,TGTGCCAGCAGTTACTCTAACAGCTTGGGAGCTTTCTTT
-,TRBJ1-5,TRBD1,TRBV19,CASSIKTGGGNQPQHF,TGTGCCAGTAGTATTAAAACAGGGGGCGGCAATCAGCCCCAGCATTTT
-,TRBJ2-7,-,TRBV2,CASLLSGSYEQYF,TGTGCCAGCCTCCTGTCGGGTTCCTACGAGCAGTACTTC
-,TRBJ2-1,-,TRBV11-2,CASSLESLEVRKQFF,TGTGCCAGCAGCTTAGAGTCCCTCGAGGTTCGTAAGCAGTTCTTC
-,TRBJ1-1,-,TRBV6-4,CASSRLNVRGGTEAFF,TGTGCCAGCAGCCGCCTGAACGTTAGGGGAGGGACTGAAGCTTTCTTT
once,TRBJ1-2,-,TRBV18,CASSPPVTSYGYTF,TGTGCCAGCTCACCACCGGTCACTAGCTATGGCTACACCTTC
-,TRBJ2-2,TRBD1,TRBV18,CASSPPQGANTGELFF,TGTGCCAGCTCACCCCCCCAGGGGGCGAACACCGGGGAGCTGTTTTTT
-,TRBJ1-2,TRBD1,TRBV19,CASSIEDRGRGYTF,TGTGCCAGTAGTATAGAGGACAGGGGAAGAGGCTACACCTTC
-,TRBJ1-1,-,TRBV14,CASSQDLYTEAFF,TGTGCCAGCAGCCAAGATCTTTACACTGAAGCTTTCTTT
-,TRBJ2-7,-,TRBV12-3/TRBV12-4,CASSWNSVDEQYF,TGTGCCAGCAGTTGGAATAGCGTCGACGAGCAGTACTTC
-,TRBJ1-2,-,TRBV12-2,CASRLEGRGLTNYGYTF,TGTGCAAGTCGCTTAGAAGGCAGGGGGCTTACTAACTATGGCTACACCTTC
-,TRBJ1-4,-,TRBV28,CASSLAGLREKLFF,TGTGCCAGCAGTTTAGCCGGGCTTCGGGAAAAACTGTTTTTT
-,TRBJ2-5,TRBD1,TRBV2,CASSASFPGQGRETQYF,TGTGCCAGCAGTGCTAGCTTTCCGGGACAGGGGCGGGAGACCCAGTACTTC
-,TRBJ1-2,TRBD1,TRBV18,CASSPRTGAFGSIGYTF,TGTGCCAGCTCACCAAGGACAGGGGCCTTCGGGTCTATTGGCTACACCTTC
-,TRBJ1-5,TRBD1,TRBV6-2/TRBV6-3,CASSGTGGRQPQHF,TGTGCCAGCAGTGGGACAGGGGGCCGTCAGCCCCAGCATTTT
few,TRBJ1-6,TRBD1,TRBV5-1,CASSAGQADSPLHF,TGCGCCAGCAGCGCCGGACAGGCCGATTCACCCCTCCACTTT
-,TRBJ2-5,-,TRBV19,CASSIKGQETQYF,TGTGCCAGTAGTATTAAGGGTCAAGAGACCCAGTACTTC
-,TRBJ2-1,-,TRBV5-6,CASSLVSSDYNEQFF,TGTGCCAGCAGCTTGGTTTCTAGCGACTACAATGAGCAGTTCTTC
-,TRBJ2-3,-,TRBV7-2,CASSFFQDTQYF,TGTGCCAGCAGCTTTTTCCAAGATACGCAGTATTTT
-,TRBJ2-2,-,TRBV2,CASSRDREGGELFF,TGTGCCAGTAGCCGTGACAGGGAGGGCGGGGAGCTGTTTTTT
-,TRBJ2-2,TRBD1,TRBV5-1,CASSSDRGNTGELFF,TGCGCCAGCAGCTCGGACAGGGGTAACACCGGGGAGCTGTTTTTT
-,TRBJ1-1,-,TRBV5-8,CASSLGYRGLNTEAFF,TGTGCCAGCAGCTTGGGGTATCGGGGCCTGAACACTGAAGCTTTCTTT
-,TRBJ2-2,TRBD1,TRBV7-3,CASSRGQGTGELFF,TGTGCCAGCAGCAGGGGGCAGGGAACCGGGGAGCTGTTTTTT
-,TRBJ1-1,-,TRBV6-5,CASIGRTKGNTEAFF,TGTGCCAGCATAGGTCGCACGAAGGGGAACACTGAAGCTTTCTTT
-,TRBJ2-2,TRBD1,TRBV4-1,CASSQPLDRAPNTGELFF,TGCGCCAGCAGCCAACCTCTCGACAGGGCTCCGAACACCGGGGAGCTGTTTTTT
-,TRBJ2-7,-,TRBV4-1,CASSQDWGTEQYF,TGCGCCAGCAGCCAAGACTGGGGGACCGAGCAGTACTTC
-,TRBJ2-5,TRBD1,TRBV11-2,CASSLERQGRGSPQYF,TGTGCCAGCAGCTTAGAACGACAGGGACGAGGGTCGCCCCAGTACTTC
-,TRBJ2-5,-,TRBV19,CASSIAPAETQYF,TGTGCCAGTAGTATAGCCCCCGCGGAGACCCAGTACTTC